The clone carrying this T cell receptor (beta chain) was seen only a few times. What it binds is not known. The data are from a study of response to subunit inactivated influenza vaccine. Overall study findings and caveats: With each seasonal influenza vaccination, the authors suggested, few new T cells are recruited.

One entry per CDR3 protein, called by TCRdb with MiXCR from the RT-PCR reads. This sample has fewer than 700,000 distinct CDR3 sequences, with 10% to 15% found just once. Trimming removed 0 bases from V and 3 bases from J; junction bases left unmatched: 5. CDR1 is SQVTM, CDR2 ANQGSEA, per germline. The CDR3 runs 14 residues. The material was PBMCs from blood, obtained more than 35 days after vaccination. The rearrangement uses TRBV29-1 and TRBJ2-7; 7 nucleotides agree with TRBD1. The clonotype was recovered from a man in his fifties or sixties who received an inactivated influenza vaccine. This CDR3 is CSVEERTGNYEQYF. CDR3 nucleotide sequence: TGCAGCGTTGAAGAGCGGACAGGAAACTACGAGCAGTACTTC.